The 28 T cell receptor beta chains in this list originate from one sample, sequenced in a study of blood T cell repertoires in COVID-19. Repertoires were generated with immunoSEQ multiplex PCR, while TCRdb's copy carries only in-frame clones and drops some. The sample lists around 220,000 clones; around 82% were seen once. Material: PBMCs or T cells enriched from blood (not recorded which). These receptors all come from a woman aged 35 to 49 with acute COVID-19.

The chain employs TRBV2 and TRBJ1-1, with D tentatively TRBD1 (6 bases). The CDR3 spans 17 residues. Germline V gene sequence: CDR1 SNHLY, CDR2 FYNNEI. Between the trimmed V and J ends, which lost 1 base and 1 base, there was a span of 16 bases. The CDR3 coding sequence is TGTGCCAGCAGTGAAGAAGGGCGGGGGGCCCAGAACACTGAAGCTTTCTTT. Amino acids: CASSEEGRGAQNTEAFF. Looking up the rest from reference TRBV2 and TRBJ1-1 gives the full variable domain: EPEVTQTPSHQVTQMGQEVILRCVPISNHLYFYWYRQILGQKVEFLVSFYNNEISEKSEIFDDQFSVERPDGSNFTLKIRSTKLEDSAMYFCASSEEGRGAQNTEAFFGQGTRLTVV.

The chain recombines TRBV5-6 with TRBJ2-2; the D gene is possibly TRBD2 (6 bases). CDR1 and CDR2 from the germline V gene are SGHDT and YYEEEE. The V and J ends lost 0 bases and 5 bases respectively, with 14 bases between them. There are 16 residues in the CDR3. The CDR3 loop reads CASSLASVAATGELFF. The DNA of the CDR3 is TGTGCCAGCAGCTTGGCATCGGTAGCGGCTACCGGGGAGCTGTTTTTT.

J is TRBJ2-3 and V is TRBV19, with 10 bases identical to TRBD2. V shed 3 bases and J 5 bases; nucleotides not matched to a gene: 5. Germline CDR1 is LNHDA and CDR2 is SQIVND (reference sequence). The CDR3 runs to 15 residues. CDR3 in amino acids: CASSMASGGVDTQYF. In DNA form, the CDR3 reads TGTGCCAGTAGTATGGCTAGCGGGGGTGTAGATACGCAGTATTTT.

This clone was seen a handful of times. V and J are TRBV24-1 and TRBJ2-1, with 11 bases matching TRBD2. The germline CDR1 and CDR2 sequences are KGHDR and SFDVKD. The CDR3 runs to 16 residues. V lost 5 bases to trimming and J lost 4 bases; unmatched junction nucleotides: 6. This CDR3 reads CATSGIAGGDYNEQFF. The CDR3 DNA reads as TGTGCCACCAGTGGCATAGCGGGAGGGGATTACAATGAGCAGTTCTTC.

The V and J genes are TRBV19 and TRBJ1-5; a possible D gene is TRBD1 (5 bases). Germline lookup yields CDR1 LNHDA and CDR2 SQIVND (reference sequence). V lost 5 bases, J lost 3 bases, and 11 bases lay in between. The CDR3 has 14 residues. The CDR3 protein is CASSAQQANQPQHF. The CDR3, as DNA: TGTGCCAGTAGTGCCCAACAGGCCAATCAGCCCCAGCATTTT.

CDR3 amino acids: CASSLTSSGGHNEQFF. The CDR3 DNA sequence: TGCGCCAGCAGCTTGACGAGTAGCGGGGGGCACAATGAGCAGTTCTTC. The chain recombines TRBV5-1 with TRBJ2-1; the match to TRBD2 covers 10 bases. Germline CDR1 and CDR2: SGHRS and YFSETQ. V lost 1 base and J lost 5; bases outside the gene matches: 6. This CDR3 is built from 16 residues.

The chain couples TRBV25-1 to TRBJ1-2, with a tentative D call TRBD1 (6 bases). Trimming took off 3 bases at V and 6 bases at J, with 11 bases between the two ends. This CDR3 region has 13 residues. CDR1 is MGHDK and CDR2 is SYGVNS in the germline V gene. CDR3 sequence: CASSELGADGYTF. The CDR3 DNA sequence: TGTGCCAGCAGTGAGCTGGGGGCTGATGGCTACACCTTC.

In this sample, this clone turned up once. The genes are TRBV30 and TRBJ2-5; the match to TRBD2 covers 11 bases. Trimming at V came to 0 bases and at J to 4 bases, leaving 10 bases not matched to a gene. Germline assignment: CDR1 GTSNPN and CDR2 SVGIG (reference sequence). The CDR3 runs 17 residues. The CDR3, as DNA: TGTGCCTGGAGTGTACCACTAGCGGGAGTCAGGGCAGAGACCCAGTACTTC. Protein product: CAWSVPLAGVRAETQYF. Drawing the rest from reference TRBV30 and TRBJ2-5, the complete variable domain is SQTIHQWPATLVQPVGSPLSLECTVEGTSNPNLYWYRQAAGRGLQLLFYSVGIGQISSEVPQNLSASRPQDRQFILSSKKLLLSDSGFYLCAWSVPLAGVRAETQYFGPGTRLLVL.

Only one count was recorded for this clone. The gene calls are TRBV30 and TRBJ1-5, with D perhaps matching TRBD1 (6 bases). V was shortened by 0 bases and J by 6 bases, with 12 bases between the two germline ends. CDR3 length: 14 amino acids. The germline V gene has CDR1 GTSNPN and CDR2 SVGIG (reference sequence). The CDR3 loop is CAWSVGGGGQPQHF. CDR3 DNA sequence: TGTGCCTGGAGTGTAGGGGGAGGGGGTCAGCCCCAGCATTTT.

The chain joins TRBV12-3 or TRBV12-4 to TRBJ2-1; D perhaps matches TRBD2 (5 bases). There are 13 residues in the CDR3. The V and J ends lost 3 bases and 4 bases respectively, with 7 bases between them. The CDR3 is CASSLTGYNEQFF. In nucleotides, the CDR3 is TGTGCCAGCAGTTTGACGGGATACAATGAGCAGTTCTTC.

The gene calls are TRBV7-6 and TRBJ1-4; tentative D call: TRBD1 (5 bases). The CDR3 length is 16 residues. Germline V CDR1 and CDR2: SGHVS, FNYEAQ. The V and J ends lost 0 bases and 4 bases respectively, with 12 bases between them. The CDR3 sequence: CASSLAPGINNEKLFF. CDR3 sequence (DNA): TGTGCCAGCAGCTTAGCGCCAGGGATCAATAATGAAAAACTGTTTTTT.

V gene TRBV3-1 (or the pseudogene TRBV3-2) combines with J gene TRBJ1-1; D gene unclear. Trimming left V 0 bases short and J 0 bases short, with 2 bases between. CDR1 is LGHDT and CDR2 is YNNKEL in the germline V gene (reference sequence). The CDR3 contains 13 residues. The CDR3 region has the DNA TGTGCCAGCAGCCAAGATATGAACACTGAAGCTTTCTTT. Amino acids: CASSQDMNTEAFF.

The rearrangement joins TRBV4-2 to TRBJ2-2; 8 bases match TRBD2. Germline CDR1 and CDR2: LGHNA and YNFKEQ. Trimming at V came to 0 bases and at J to 0 bases, leaving 0 bases not matched to a gene. The CDR3 has 16 residues. Here the CDR3 DNA reads TGTGCCAGCAGCCAAGAACTAGCGGCGAACACCGGGGAGCTGTTTTTT. The encoded protein is CASSQELAANTGELFF.

J is TRBJ2-2 and V is TRBV27; 7 bases line up with TRBD1. Trimming took 5 bases from V and 2 from J; bases not matched to a gene: 8. Germline assignment: CDR1 MNHEY and CDR2 SMNVEV (reference sequence). The CDR3 length is 16 residues. The CDR3 spells CASSPRDSRNTGELFF. CDR3 DNA: TGTGCCAGCAGTCCCCGGGACAGTCGAAACACCGGGGAGCTGTTTTTT.

The rearrangement joins TRBV18 to TRBJ1-4; D unresolved. The CDR3 covers 15 residues. The germline gives CDR1 KGHSH, CDR2 LQKENI. Trimming shortened V by 0 bases and J by 3 bases, and 8 bases separated the two germline ends. DNA of the CDR3: TGTGCCAGCTCACCACCGCCGAGGCCTAATGAAAAACTGTTTTTT. Residues: CASSPPPRPNEKLFF.

In the case of this clone: Other DNA sequences in this sample translate to the same CDR3. V gene TRBV6-5 combines with J gene TRBJ1-3; D uncertain. The germline CDR1 and CDR2 sequences are MNHEY and SVGAGI. V was pared by 2 bases and J by 0 bases, with 5 bases between. This CDR3 contains 14 residues. CDR3 DNA: TGTGCCAGCAGTTACGCCAGCTCTGGAAACACCATATATTTT. Its protein is CASSYASSGNTIYF.

This clone ranks as large. The chain links TRBV10-1 to TRBJ2-7, with 9 bases aligning to TRBD1. This CDR3 spans 14 amino acids. Per germline, CDR1 WNHNN and CDR2 SYGVQD (reference sequence). V was clipped by 10 bases and J by 1 base; unmatched bases: 8. Here the CDR3 reads CANNPGTGSYEQYF. CDR3 nucleotide sequence: TGCGCCAACAATCCCGGGACAGGGTCCTACGAGCAGTACTTC.

The chain recombines TRBV4-3 with TRBJ2-4; 7 bases are a match to TRBD1. Looked up from germline, CDR1 is LGHNA and CDR2 is YSLEER. The CDR3 extends over 14 amino acids. V was clipped by 1 base and J by 8 bases; unmatched bases: 5. CDR3 in DNA: TGCGCCAGCAGCCAAGGTCAGGGGGTAGACATTCAGTACTTC. Translated, it gives CASSQGQGVDIQYF.

V usage is TRBV4-2 and J usage is TRBJ2-1, with 8 bases lining up with TRBD2. Germline values: CDR1 LGHNA, CDR2 YNFKEQ. The J segment lost 9 bases and the V segment lost 3 bases, leaving 1 base of the junction unmatched. The CDR3 consists of 12 residues. The CDR3 spells CASSHTSGEQFF. DNA for the CDR3: TGTGCCAGCAGCCATACTAGCGGTGAGCAGTTCTTC.

CDR3 sequence: CASSYGQGAYNEQFF. CDR3 nucleotide sequence: TGTGCCAGCAGTTACGGACAGGGGGCGTACAATGAGCAGTTCTTC. V gene TRBV2 combines with J gene TRBJ2-1, with TRBD1 matching 11 bases. This CDR3 region has 15 residues. With V trimmed by 5 bases and J by 4 bases, 4 bases remained unmatched. The germline V gene encodes CDR1 SNHLY and CDR2 FYNNEI.

This chain links TRBV5-6 with TRBJ1-2; 9 bases are shared with TRBD1. The V segment lost 4 bases and the J segment 3 bases; nucleotides outside the gene matches: 16. The CDR3 has 18 amino acids. Germline V gives CDR1 SGHDT, CDR2 YYEEEE. The CDR3: CASSHEWDRERGDYGYTF. The DNA of the CDR3 is TGTGCCAGCAGCCACGAATGGGACAGGGAAAGGGGGGACTATGGCTACACCTTC.

This chain joins TRBV28 and TRBJ1-5; maybe TRBD1 (6 bases). Germline V lookup: CDR1 MDHEN, CDR2 SYDVKM. This CDR3 contains 14 residues. Deletions cut 2 bases from V and 3 bases from J, with 8 bases between. In nucleotides, the CDR3 is TGTGCCAGCAGTTTAGGGACATACAATCAGCCCCAGCATTTT. Its protein is CASSLGTYNQPQHF.

V is TRBV19 and J is TRBJ2-6; 7 positions agree with TRBD1. Germline CDR1 is LNHDA and CDR2 is SQIVND (reference sequence). The CDR3 is 16 amino acids. The junction had 6 bases not matched to a gene; V was cut back by 6 bases and J by 1 base. CDR3 in amino acids: CASSRDRLSGANVLTF. CDR3 nucleotide sequence: TGTGCCAGTAGCCGGGACAGACTTTCTGGGGCCAACGTCCTGACTTTC.

V is TRBV28 and J is TRBJ1-2; D might be TRBD1 (5 bases). Germline V gene data show CDR1 as MDHEN and CDR2 as SYDVKM. This CDR3 has 14 residues. V was clipped by 6 bases and J by 4 bases, with 15 bases between them. The CDR3 loop is CASRGGYEAYGYTF. As DNA, the CDR3 is TGTGCCAGCAGGGGGGGATACGAGGCCTATGGCTACACCTTC.

The chain carries TRBV15 and TRBJ1-4, with TRBD1 identical over 7 bases. Unmatched junction bases numbered 7, after V lost 1 base and J lost 14 bases. Germline lookup yields CDR1 LNHNV and CDR2 YYDKDF (reference sequence). The CDR3 contains 13 residues. The CDR3, as DNA: TGTGCCACCAGCAGAGGAGACAGGGTTGAGCTGTTTTTT. Residues: CATSRGDRVELFF.

The rearrangement uses TRBV27 and TRBJ1-2; a possible D gene is TRBD1 (6 bases). The V end was cut by 2 bases, the J end by 1 base, with 11 bases between. The CDR3 has 15 residues. Germline CDR1 reads MNHEY; CDR2 reads SMNVEV (reference sequence). The CDR3 DNA is TGTGCCAGCAGTTTAAATACAGGGAATAACTATGGCTACACCTTC. Protein product: CASSLNTGNNYGYTF.

The chain carries TRBV11-2 and TRBJ2-5; weak D call: TRBD1 (6 bases). The V end was cut by 8 bases, the J end by 2 bases, with 18 bases between. The CDR3 is made up of 15 amino acids. Germline CDR1 reads SGHAT; CDR2 reads FQNNGV. CDR3 DNA: TGTGCCAGCGGACGACAAACAGGGCTGCAAGAGACCCAGTACTTC. This gives the protein CASGRQTGLQETQYF.

V usage is TRBV29-1 and J usage is TRBJ2-1, with TRBD1 identical over 10 bases. V shed 5 bases, J shed 6 bases, and the junction held 4 bases outside the gene matches. Per germline, CDR1 SQVTM and CDR2 ANQGSEA. This CDR3 contains 13 residues. The CDR3 protein is CSVRQGAFNEQFF. CDR3 in DNA: TGCAGCGTTCGACAGGGGGCCTTCAATGAGCAGTTCTTC.